This T cell receptor beta chain was documented in a study of blood T cell repertoires in COVID-19. Study background: Samples of COVID-19 (acute and convalescent) were obtained from the United States, Italy and Spain.

Germline CDR1 is SGHNT and CDR2 is YYREEE (reference sequence). V gave up 0 bases and J gave up 8 bases, with 11 bases separating them. The CDR3 consists of 13 residues. In the study's own analysis: For nucleated cells, counts were estimated from reference gene primer amplification. Produced via immunoSEQ multiplex PCR; TCRdb's table is partial and in-frame only. The D gene and trimming were derived from the DNA, and the V and J assignments and clone size from that table. The table shows fewer than 350,000 clones, with roughly 90% occurring only once. Participants were placed into cohorts based on the clinical history they reported. Symptom resolution, clearance, or two negative PCRs marked the recovered donors of Cohort 3. This clone was seen only once.

The sample comprised PBMCs or T cells enriched from blood (not recorded which). The chain recombines TRBV5-4 with TRBJ1-2; no reliable D call. The source of this sequence is a woman under 40 who had recovered from COVID-19. The CDR3 region has the DNA TGTGCCAGCAGCTTGGCAGGAGGGCAGGGCTACACCTTC. Translation: CASSLAGGQGYTF. Variable domain in full (rest from reference TRBV5-4 and TRBJ1-2): ETGVTQSPTHLIKTRGQQVTLRCSSQSGHNTVSWYQQALGQGPQFIFQYYREEENGRGNFPPRFSGLQFPNYSSELNVNALELDDSALYLCASSLAGGQGYTFGSGTRLTVV.